A selection of T cell receptor beta chains follows, all from one sample in a study of T cell responses to AZD1222 COVID-19 vaccine. Produced via immunoSEQ multiplex PCR; TCRdb's table is partial and in-frame only. This sample has under 85,000 clones, with nearly 90% found just once. Sequencing was performed on peripheral blood, taken on day 0 of AZD1222 vaccination. Receptors were obtained from an adult in good health. Both conserved end residues are part of each CDR3. D genes are given only for firm matches. Only some rows state a clone size, as once, few, many or a class for expanded clones.

d_gene | j_gene | abundance | v_gene | CDR3nt | CDR3aa
TRBD1 | TRBJ1-2 | once | TRBV7-9 | TGTGCCAGCAGCTTAAGACAGGGGGCTGACTATGGCTACACCTTC | CASSLRQGADYGYTF
- | TRBJ2-7 | once | TRBV6-5 | TGTGCCAACTTAAAGGACGGAACCTACGAGCAGTACTTC | CANLKDGTYEQYF
- | TRBJ2-7 | - | TRBV11-3 | TGTGCCAGCAGCTTAGGCCCGTTGGGGGAGCAGTACTTC | CASSLGPLGEQYF
- | TRBJ2-1 | - | TRBV6-5 | TGTGCCAGCAGTCAACCGGGACACTATAATGAGCAGTTCTTC | CASSQPGHYNEQFF
TRBD2 | TRBJ2-1 | - | TRBV5-1 | TGCGCCAGCAGCGGGACTAGCGTGGGCAATGAGCAGTTCTTC | CASSGTSVGNEQFF
TRBD2 | TRBJ2-7 | - | TRBV28 | TGTGCCAGCGGGACTAGCGGGAGGACCTACGAGCAGTACTTC | CASGTSGRTYEQYF
TRBD2 | TRBJ2-3 | - | TRBV7-2 | TGTGCCAGCAGCTTCAAGCGGGGGTTTGCAGATACGCAGTATTTT | CASSFKRGFADTQYF
TRBD1 | TRBJ2-7 | - | TRBV7-6 | TGTGCCAGCAGTCTAGTTCCTTCCGGGACAGGGCGAAACGAGCAGTACTTC | CASSLVPSGTGRNEQYF
TRBD1 | TRBJ2-6 | - | TRBV19 | TGTGCCAGTAGTTTCCGGACAGGATTCTCCTCTGGGGCCAACGTCCTGACTTTC | CASSFRTGFSSGANVLTF
- | TRBJ2-3 | - | TRBV29-1 | TGCAGCGTTGAGAGTCGGTACACAGATACGCAGTATTTT | CSVESRYTDTQYF
- | TRBJ1-2 | - | TRBV5-4 | TGTGCCAGCAGCGGACGGACACTTAACTATGGCTACACCTTC | CASSGRTLNYGYTF
- | TRBJ1-2 | - | TRBV9 | TGTGCCAGCAGCGTCAGGGCAGGGCAGAACTATGGCTACACCTTC | CASSVRAGQNYGYTF
- | TRBJ2-5 | - | TRBV6-5 | TGTGCCAGCAGCGCTATACAAGAGACCCAGTACTTC | CASSAIQETQYF
- | TRBJ1-3 | - | TRBV29-1 | TGCAGCGTTGAAGGGGGAAACTCTGGAAACACCATATATTTT | CSVEGGNSGNTIYF
TRBD2 | TRBJ2-1 | - | TRBV28 | TGTGCCAGCAGGTGGGCGGGACTAAACAATGAGCAGTTCTTC | CASRWAGLNNEQFF
- | TRBJ1-3 | few | TRBV18 | TGTGCCAGCTCACCGACGGACAGATCTGGAAACACCATATATTTT | CASSPTDRSGNTIYF
- | TRBJ1-6 | - | TRBV6-6 | TGTGCCAGCAGCCGACAGGTAACTGGTAATTCACCCCTCCACTTT | CASSRQVTGNSPLHF
TRBD1 | TRBJ1-4 | once | TRBV11-2 | TGTGCCAGCAGCTTAGGGGCAGGGGGAACTAATGAAAAACTGTTTTTT | CASSLGAGGTNEKLFF
TRBD1 | TRBJ1-5 | - | TRBV19 | TGTGCCAGTAGTAGTCCCGGGACAGGGGGCGCAGGGCAGCCCCAGCATTTT | CASSSPGTGGAGQPQHF
- | TRBJ2-2 | - | TRBV23-1 | TGCGCCGGACGGGGCTATAACACCGGGGAGCTGTTTTTT | CAGRGYNTGELFF
- | TRBJ2-7 | - | TRBV4-1 | TGCGCCAGCAGCCAAGTTGGCTCCAGCCGAGCCTCCTACGAGCAGTACTTC | CASSQVGSSRASYEQYF
TRBD1 | TRBJ2-5 | - | TRBV30 | TGTGCCATAGACAGGGGAGCCGGAGAGACCCAGTACTTC | CAIDRGAGETQYF
TRBD2 | TRBJ2-1 | - | TRBV28 | TGTGCCAGCAGTTTCGGACTAGCGGGAATCTACAATGAGCAGTTCTTC | CASSFGLAGIYNEQFF
- | TRBJ2-7 | once | TRBV2 | TGTGCCAGCAAGGCGGACCTCTCCTACGAGCAGTACTTC | CASKADLSYEQYF
- | TRBJ1-4 | once | TRBV28 | TGTGCCAGCAGTCCTCTGGACCTCCTCAGGGCTAATGAAAAACTGTTTTTT | CASSPLDLLRANEKLFF
TRBD1 | TRBJ2-1 | - | TRBV6-5 | TGTGCCAGCAGAGCGGGACAGGGGGCTGATGAGCAGTTCTTC | CASRAGQGADEQFF
TRBD1 | TRBJ2-7 | - | TRBV7-9 | TGTGCCAGCAGCCCAAGACCCTCAGGGGGAAGGTCCTACGAGCAGTACTTC | CASSPRPSGGRSYEQYF
- | TRBJ2-2 | - | TRBV5-1 | TGCGCCAGCAGCGTGACCGGGGGGCTAGACACCGGGGAGCTGTTTTTT | CASSVTGGLDTGELFF